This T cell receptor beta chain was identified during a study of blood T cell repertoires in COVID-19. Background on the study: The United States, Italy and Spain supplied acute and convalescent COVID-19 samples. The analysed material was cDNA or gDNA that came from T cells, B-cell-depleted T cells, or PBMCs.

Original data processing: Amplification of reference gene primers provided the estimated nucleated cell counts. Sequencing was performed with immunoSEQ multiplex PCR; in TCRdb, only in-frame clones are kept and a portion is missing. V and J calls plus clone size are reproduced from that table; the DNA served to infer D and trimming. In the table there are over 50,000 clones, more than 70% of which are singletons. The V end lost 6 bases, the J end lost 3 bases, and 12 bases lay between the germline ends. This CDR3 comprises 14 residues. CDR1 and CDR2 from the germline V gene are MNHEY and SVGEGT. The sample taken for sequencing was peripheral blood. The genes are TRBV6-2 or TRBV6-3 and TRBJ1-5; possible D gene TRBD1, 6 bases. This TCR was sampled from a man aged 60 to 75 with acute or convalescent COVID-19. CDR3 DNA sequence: TGTGCCAGCAGCCGGACAGTACCCAATCAGCCCCAGCATTTT. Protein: CASSRTVPNQPQHF.